This T cell receptor beta chain emerged from a study of blood T cells in healthy people across ages. Overall study: About one barcoded TCR beta cDNA was captured per two T cells.

In terms of origin and age, donors were healthy Caucasian individuals from Russia aged about 6 to 90. Every donor contributed about 10 milliliters of peripheral blood by blood draw. The V gene's germline CDR1 is LNHDA and CDR2 SQIVND (reference sequence). Trimming took off 3 bases at V and 5 bases at J, with 11 bases between the two ends. The CDR3 runs to 14 residues. Sample-barcoded 5' priming and a J-beta primer mix drove a second PCR of about 6 to 12 cycles. TCRdb re-derived calls from the 5' RACE reads in MiXCR, one entry per CDR3 protein. The profile shows more than 650,000 distinct CDR3 sequences, roughly 53% of them singletons.

The TCR sequence derives from a man aged 80 or over in good health. Sequencing was performed on blood. The rearrangement uses TRBV19 and TRBJ2-1; the D is unclear. For the CDR3, the DNA is TGTGCCAGTAGTATTGCCCCCCGGAACAATGAGCAGTTCTTC. Translated, it gives CASSIAPRNNEQFF.